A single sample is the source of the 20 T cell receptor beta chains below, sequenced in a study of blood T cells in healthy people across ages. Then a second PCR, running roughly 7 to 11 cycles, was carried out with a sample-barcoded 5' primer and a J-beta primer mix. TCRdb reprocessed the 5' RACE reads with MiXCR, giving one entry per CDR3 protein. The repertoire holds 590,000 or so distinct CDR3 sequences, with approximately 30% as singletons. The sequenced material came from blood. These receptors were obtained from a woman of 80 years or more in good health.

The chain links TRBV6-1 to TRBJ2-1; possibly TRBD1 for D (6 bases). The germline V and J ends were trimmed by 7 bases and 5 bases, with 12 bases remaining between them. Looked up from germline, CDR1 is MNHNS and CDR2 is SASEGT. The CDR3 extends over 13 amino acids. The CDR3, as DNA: TGTGCCAGCAACAGGGACACCAACAATGAGCAGTTCTTC. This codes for CASNRDTNNEQFF.

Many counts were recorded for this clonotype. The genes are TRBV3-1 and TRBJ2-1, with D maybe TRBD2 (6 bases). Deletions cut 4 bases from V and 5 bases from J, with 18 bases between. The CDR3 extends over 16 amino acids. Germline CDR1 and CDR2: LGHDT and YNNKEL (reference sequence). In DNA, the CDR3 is TGTGCCAGCAGCCTGCTCCAGCTAGCGCCGAACAATGAGCAGTTCTTC. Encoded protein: CASSLLQLAPNNEQFF.

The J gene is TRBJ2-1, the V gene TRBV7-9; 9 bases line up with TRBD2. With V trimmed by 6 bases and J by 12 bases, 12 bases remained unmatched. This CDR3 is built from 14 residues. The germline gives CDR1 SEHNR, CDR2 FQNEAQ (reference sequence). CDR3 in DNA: TGTGCCAGCAGTTATAGCGGGAGTCCTTCCGGGCAGTTCTTC. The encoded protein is CASSYSGSPSGQFF.

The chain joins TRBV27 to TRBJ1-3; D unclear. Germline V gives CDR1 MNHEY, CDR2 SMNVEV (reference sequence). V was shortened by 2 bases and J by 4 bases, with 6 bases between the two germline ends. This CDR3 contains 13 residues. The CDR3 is CASSLSQGNTIYF. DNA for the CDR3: TGTGCCAGCAGTTTAAGTCAGGGAAACACCATATATTTT.

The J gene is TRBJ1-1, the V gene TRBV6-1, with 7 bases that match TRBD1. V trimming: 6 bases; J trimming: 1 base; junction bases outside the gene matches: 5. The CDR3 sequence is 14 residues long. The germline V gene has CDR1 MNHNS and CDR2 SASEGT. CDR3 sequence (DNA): TGTGCCAGCAGGAAGGCAGGGGGGAACACTGAAGCTTTCTTT. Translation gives CASRKAGGNTEAFF.

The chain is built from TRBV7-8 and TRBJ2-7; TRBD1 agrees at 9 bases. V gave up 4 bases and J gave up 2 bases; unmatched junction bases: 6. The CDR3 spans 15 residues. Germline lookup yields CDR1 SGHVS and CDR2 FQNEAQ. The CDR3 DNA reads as TGTGCCAGCAGCTCCTCGGGACAGGGCCCCTACGAGCAGTACTTC. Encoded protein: CASSSSGQGPYEQYF. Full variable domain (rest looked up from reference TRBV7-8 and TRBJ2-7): GAGVSQSPRYKVAKRGQDVALRCDPISGHVSLFWYQQALGQGPEFLTYFQNEAQLDKSGLPSDRFFAERPEGSVSTLKIQRTQQEDSAVYLCASSSSGQGPYEQYFGPGTRLTVT.

The CDR3: CASSGVRGSLNIQYF. The CDR3 bases are TGTGCCAGCAGTGGAGTCCGGGGATCGTTAAACATTCAGTACTTC. This chain uses TRBV6-1 with TRBJ2-4, with a possible D match to TRBD2 (5 bases). The CDR3 totals 15 residues. Germline V gives CDR1 MNHNS, CDR2 SASEGT. The V end lost 4 bases, the J end lost 6 bases, and 16 bases lay between the germline ends.

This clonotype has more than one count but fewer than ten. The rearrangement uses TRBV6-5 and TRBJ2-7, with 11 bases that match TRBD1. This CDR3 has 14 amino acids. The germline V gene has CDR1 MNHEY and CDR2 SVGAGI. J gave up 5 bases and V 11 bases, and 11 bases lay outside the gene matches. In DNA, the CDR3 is TGTGCCTCTCAAGGGGGGACAGGGGGACACGAGCAGTACTTC. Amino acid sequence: CASQGGTGGHEQYF.

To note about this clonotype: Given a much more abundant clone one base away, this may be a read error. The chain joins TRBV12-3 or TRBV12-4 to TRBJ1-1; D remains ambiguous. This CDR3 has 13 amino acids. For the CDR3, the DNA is TGTGCCAGCAGTCGTGAAATGAACGCTGAAGCTTTCTTT. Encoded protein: CASSREMNAEAFF.

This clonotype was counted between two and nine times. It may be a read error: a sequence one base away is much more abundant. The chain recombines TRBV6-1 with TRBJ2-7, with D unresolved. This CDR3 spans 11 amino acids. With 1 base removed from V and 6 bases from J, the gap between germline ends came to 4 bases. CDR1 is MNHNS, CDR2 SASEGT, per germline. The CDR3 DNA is TGTGCCAGCAGTGAAGGCACCGAGCAGTACTTC. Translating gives CASSEGTEQYF.

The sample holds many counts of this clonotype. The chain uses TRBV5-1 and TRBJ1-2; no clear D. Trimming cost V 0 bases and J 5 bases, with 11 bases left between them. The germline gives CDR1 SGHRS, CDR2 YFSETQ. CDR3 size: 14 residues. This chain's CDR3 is CASSLGQNSYGYTF. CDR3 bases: TGCGCCAGCAGCTTGGGGCAGAATTCGTATGGCTACACCTTC.

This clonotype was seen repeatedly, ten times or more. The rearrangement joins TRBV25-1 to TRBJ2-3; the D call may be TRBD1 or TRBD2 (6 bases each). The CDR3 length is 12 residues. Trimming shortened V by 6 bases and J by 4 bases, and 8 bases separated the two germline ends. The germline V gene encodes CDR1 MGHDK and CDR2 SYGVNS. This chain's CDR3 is CASSGGADTQYF. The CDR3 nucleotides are TGTGCCAGCAGCGGGGGCGCAGATACGCAGTATTTT.

Written as DNA, the CDR3 is TGCGCCAGCAGCCCGGAACCGGGGGGAAGCATTCAGTACTTC. It yields the protein CASSPEPGGSIQYF. The chain links TRBV5-1 to TRBJ2-4; 7 bases fit TRBD2. Germline V gene sequence: CDR1 SGHRS, CDR2 YFSETQ. V lost 4 bases and J lost 9; bases outside the gene matches: 10. This CDR3 contains 14 residues.

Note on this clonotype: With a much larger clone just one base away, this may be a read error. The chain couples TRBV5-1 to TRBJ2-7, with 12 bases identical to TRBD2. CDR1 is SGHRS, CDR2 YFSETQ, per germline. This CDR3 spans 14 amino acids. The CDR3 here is CAGSETSGGNEQYF. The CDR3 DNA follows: TGCGCCGGCAGCGAGACTAGCGGGGGCAATGAGCAGTACTTC.

The CDR3 spells CASSSPGTGGEGTEAFF. CDR3 DNA: TGTGCCAGCAGTTCCCCCGGGACAGGGGGCGAGGGTACTGAAGCTTTCTTT. V and J are TRBV28 and TRBJ1-1, with 12 bases that match TRBD1. There are 17 residues in the CDR3. The V segment lost 4 bases and the J segment 5 bases; nucleotides outside the gene matches: 11. The germline gives CDR1 MDHEN, CDR2 SYDVKM.

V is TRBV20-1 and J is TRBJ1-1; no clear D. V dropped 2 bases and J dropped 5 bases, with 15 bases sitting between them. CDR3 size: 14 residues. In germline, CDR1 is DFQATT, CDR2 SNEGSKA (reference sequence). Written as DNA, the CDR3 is TGCAGTGCTAGATCAAATTGGGGATCAACTGAAGCTTTCTTT. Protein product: CSARSNWGSTEAFF.

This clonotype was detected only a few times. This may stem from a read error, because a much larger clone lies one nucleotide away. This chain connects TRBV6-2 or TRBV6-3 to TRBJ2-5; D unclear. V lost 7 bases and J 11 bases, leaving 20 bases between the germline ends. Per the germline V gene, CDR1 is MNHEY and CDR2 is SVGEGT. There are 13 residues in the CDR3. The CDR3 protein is CASKVAGNNEQYF. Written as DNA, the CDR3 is TGTGCCAGCAAAGTGGCAGGTAATAATGAGCAGTACTTC.

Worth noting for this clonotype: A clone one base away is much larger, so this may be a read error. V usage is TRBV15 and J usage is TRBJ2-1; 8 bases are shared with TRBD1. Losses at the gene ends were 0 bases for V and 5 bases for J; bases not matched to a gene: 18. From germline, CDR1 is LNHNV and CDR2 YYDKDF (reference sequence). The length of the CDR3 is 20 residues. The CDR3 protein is CATSRDQGTGIRSDNNEQFF. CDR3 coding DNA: TGTGCCACCAGCAGAGACCAGGGGACAGGAATTCGGTCAGACAACAATGAGCAGTTCTTC.

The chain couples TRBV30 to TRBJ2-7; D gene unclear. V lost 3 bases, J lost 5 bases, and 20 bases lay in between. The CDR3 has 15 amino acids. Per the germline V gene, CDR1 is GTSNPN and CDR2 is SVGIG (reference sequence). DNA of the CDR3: TGTGCCTGGAGCCTAGGAGTCTCCCCGACGGACGAGCAGTACTTC. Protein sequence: CAWSLGVSPTDEQYF.

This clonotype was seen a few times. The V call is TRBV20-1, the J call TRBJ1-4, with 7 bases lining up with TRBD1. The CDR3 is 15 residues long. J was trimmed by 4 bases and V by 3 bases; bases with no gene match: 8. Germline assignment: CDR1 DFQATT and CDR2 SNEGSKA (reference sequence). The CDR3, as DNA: TGCAGTGCTAGGGAGAGGGGGCGAAGTAATGAAAAACTGTTTTTT. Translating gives CSARERGRSNEKLFF.